The rows below give T cell receptor beta chains drawn from one sample of a study of shared clonotypes between healthy human individuals. The method was immunoSEQ multiplex PCR; TCRdb's version includes in-frame clones alone and lacks a portion of them. The sample holds about 1 million clones, roughly 80% seen once. Sequencing was carried out using memory CD4+ T cells sorted from blood. The receptors shown here come from a young man in good health. The CDR3 runs from the conserved cysteine through the conserved F or W. The D gene is left open where the match is weak. Not all rows give a size; the values are once, few, many and, for expanded clones, a class.

abundance	v_gene	j_gene	d_gene	CDR3nt	CDR3aa
few	TRBV9	TRBJ1-3	TRBD1	TGTGCCAGCAGCGAGCGACAGGGGGCGGAAAGCTCTGGAAACACCATATATTTT	CASSERQGAESSGNTIYF
-	TRBV4-1	TRBJ1-5	TRBD1	TGCGCCAGCAGCCAAGATCCACCCGCGGACAGGGATCGAAATCAGCCCCAGCATTTT	CASSQDPPADRDRNQPQHF
-	TRBV6-1	TRBJ2-7	-	TGTGCCAGCCTTTCACCTGCCCAATGGACCTACGAGCAGTACTTC	CASLSPAQWTYEQYF
-	TRBV7-2	TRBJ2-2	-	TGTGCCAGCAGCTCACGGACGGGGCAGGTCGGGGAGCTGTTTTTT	CASSSRTGQVGELFF
-	TRBV6-5	TRBJ2-7	TRBD1	TGTGCCAGCAGCCGTCCCGGGACAGGGACCTACGAGCAGTACTTC	CASSRPGTGTYEQYF
once	TRBV5-6	TRBJ1-5	-	TGTGCCAGCAGCTCGGCTCGGTTCCGCCCCAATCAGCCCCAGCATTTT	CASSSARFRPNQPQHF
once	TRBV29-1	TRBJ2-3	-	TGCAGCGTGGGGACATCTACAGATACGCAGTATTTT	CSVGTSTDTQYF
-	TRBV7-9	TRBJ1-4	-	TGTGCCAGCAGCTTAGGGTCGAGCAGGGGAAAGGAAAAACTGTTTTTT	CASSLGSSRGKEKLFF
few	TRBV19	TRBJ1-2	-	TGTGCCAGTACTCCTGACGGTTACTATGGCTACACCTTC	CASTPDGYYGYTF
-	TRBV2	TRBJ2-6	-	TGTGCCAGCAGTGAAGCGTGGGCCCCTGGGGCCAACGTCCTGACTTTC	CASSEAWAPGANVLTF
few	TRBV6-1	TRBJ2-5	-	TGTGCCAGCAGTGTTAGGGAGACCCAGTACTTC	CASSVRETQYF
-	TRBV29-1	TRBJ1-2	-	TGCAGCGCACAGGTCAACTATGGCTACACCTTC	CSAQVNYGYTF
-	TRBV9	TRBJ1-4	-	TGTGCCAGCAGCCCTACAGGGCTAACTAATGAAAAACTGTTTTTT	CASSPTGLTNEKLFF
-	TRBV21-1	TRBJ1-2	-	TGTGCCAGCAGCAGAAAGTTATACGTGGAAAGGGACGGCAAACTTCTCTATGGCTACACCTTC	CASSRKLYVERDGKLLYGYTF
few	TRBV30	TRBJ2-2	-	TGTGCCTGGAGTGTGCGGCCGGGGCACGGGGAGCTGTTTTTT	CAWSVRPGHGELFF
many	TRBV28	TRBJ2-7	TRBD1	TGTGCCAGCGTACCGACAGGGTCCTCCTACGAGCAGTACTTC	CASVPTGSSYEQYF
-	TRBV6-6	TRBJ2-3	-	TGTGCCAGCAGTTCTACAGATACGCAGTATTTT	CASSSTDTQYF
-	TRBV19	TRBJ1-5	-	TGTGCCAGTAGTCGCTCTAATCAGCCCCAGCATTTT	CASSRSNQPQHF
-	TRBV18	TRBJ1-2	TRBD1	TGTGCCAGCTCACCACCGGGGGTGACAGGGGGCGCGTCAACGAGTGGCTACACCTTC	CASSPPGVTGGASTSGYTF
-	TRBV6-1	TRBJ2-7	TRBD2	TGTGCCACCAGTAGGACGGCGGGGGGTTGGTACGAGCAGTACTTC	CATSRTAGGWYEQYF
few	TRBV28	TRBJ1-5	-	TGTGCCAGCAGTTCCGCGACAGCCTGGAATCAGCCCCAGCATTTT	CASSSATAWNQPQHF
-	TRBV6-5	TRBJ2-1	-	TGTGCCAGCGGCAATAATGAGCAGTTCTTC	CASGNNEQFF
once	TRBV20-1	TRBJ2-5	-	TGCAGCGCCGCGAAGGAGACCCAGTACTTC	CSAAKETQYF
-	TRBV5-1	TRBJ1-4	TRBD1	TGCGCCAGCAGCCTAGGGACAGGGGGAATGAATGAAAAACTGTTTTTT	CASSLGTGGMNEKLFF
-	TRBV7-3	TRBJ1-2	TRBD1	TGTGCCAGCAGCTTAGGGACAGGCTATGGCTACACCTTC	CASSLGTGYGYTF
-	TRBV9	TRBJ2-3	-	TGTGCCAGCAGCGTAGAGTTAGTTGGGGATACGCAGTATTTT	CASSVELVGDTQYF
-	TRBV30	TRBJ1-3	TRBD1	TGTGCCTGGCGGACAGGGAACTCTGGAAACACCATATATTTT	CAWRTGNSGNTIYF
-	TRBV6-6	TRBJ2-2	-	TGTGCCAGCAGTTACCCGACTGATAACACCGGGGAGCTGTTTTTT	CASSYPTDNTGELFF
-	TRBV7-2	TRBJ2-3	TRBD2	TGTGCCAGCAGCTTAACGAAGCGGGGTCCCACAGATACGCAGTATTTT	CASSLTKRGPTDTQYF
-	TRBV10-3	TRBJ2-1	TRBD2	TGTGCCATCAGTGAGTCCTTCGGCGGGGGGAACAATGAGCAGTTCTTC	CAISESFGGGNNEQFF
-	TRBV30	TRBJ1-4	-	TGTGCCACACAGTGGTCAGCCTCTAATGAAAAACTGTTTTTT	CATQWSASNEKLFF
-	TRBV30	TRBJ2-2	TRBD1	TGTGCCTGGAGTTCGAGGACAGGGTGGACCGGGGAGCTGTTTTTT	CAWSSRTGWTGELFF
many	TRBV7-2	TRBJ2-3	-	TGTGCCAGCAGCCCCAGCCCTTTTAGCGGTCACACAGATACGCAGTATTTT	CASSPSPFSGHTDTQYF
-	TRBV2	TRBJ2-7	-	TGTGCCAGCAGTTTTGCCTACGAGCAGTACTTC	CASSFAYEQYF
few	TRBV4-3	TRBJ2-2	TRBD1	TGCGCCAGCAGCCGAGGACAGGGGGACACCGGGGAGCTGTTTTTT	CASSRGQGDTGELFF
-	TRBV10-3	TRBJ2-7	TRBD1	TGTGCCATCAGGGGGACAGGGGGCTTCTACGAGCAGTACTTC	CAIRGTGGFYEQYF
-	TRBV6-5	TRBJ2-7	TRBD1	TGTGCCAGCAGCCAAGGGACAGGGGGCTACGAGCAGTACTTC	CASSQGTGGYEQYF
-	TRBV6-1	TRBJ1-6	TRBD1	TGTGCCGGAAAGGGACAGATCAATAATTCACCCCTCCACTTT	CAGKGQINNSPLHF
-	TRBV18	TRBJ1-5	-	TGTGCCAGCTCACCAGGAGGGTGGGGCAATCAGCCCCAGCATTTT	CASSPGGWGNQPQHF
-	TRBV5-6	TRBJ2-1	TRBD2	TGTGCCAGCAGTACCGGGACTAGCGGGAGAAGGCAGTTCTTC	CASSTGTSGRRQFF
-	TRBV5-4	TRBJ1-4	TRBD1	TGTGCCAGCAGCACGACAGGGGGCACTAATGAAAAACTGTTTTTT	CASSTTGGTNEKLFF
once	TRBV9	TRBJ2-7	-	TGTGCCAGCAGCGCCGGGACGGGCCCCTACGAGCAGTACTTC	CASSAGTGPYEQYF
-	TRBV16	TRBJ1-1	-	TGTGCCAGCAACTCTTTCAGACAGAACACTGAAGCTTTCTTT	CASNSFRQNTEAFF
-	TRBV5-1	TRBJ1-1	-	TGCGCCAGCATTGATGGCAGTCCACCGAACACTGAAGCTTTCTTT	CASIDGSPPNTEAFF
-	TRBV4-3	TRBJ1-6	-	TGCGCCAGCAGCCAAGAGGGAGGGTCCTATAATTCACCCCCCCACTTT	CASSQEGGSYNSPPHF
-	TRBV7-2	TRBJ2-3	-	TGTGCCAGCAGCCTAAGGCAGGGGCTCGCAGATACGCAGTATTTT	CASSLRQGLADTQYF
-	TRBV18	TRBJ2-2	-	TGTGCCAGCTCCCTCACCATTCTGGACCGAAGCGAAACCGGGGAGCTGTTTTTT	CASSLTILDRSETGELFF
once	TRBV7-9	TRBJ1-6	-	TGTGCCAGCAGCTTAGATCCCGATTCACCCCTCCACTTT	CASSLDPDSPLHF
-	TRBV5-1	TRBJ2-3	-	TGCGCCAGCAGCTTGGGAGGTATTACCTCCACAGATACGCAGTATTTT	CASSLGGITSTDTQYF
-	TRBV7-8	TRBJ1-6	-	TGTGCCAGCAGCTTAGATTCGTCACCCCTCCACTTT	CASSLDSSPLHF
-	TRBV5-1	TRBJ2-3	-	TGCGCCAGCAGCATAGACGGGACACAAGGAGATACGCAGTATTTT	CASSIDGTQGDTQYF
-	TRBV11-2	TRBJ1-1	-	TGTGCCAGCAGCTTAATCAGGGCGAGCACTGAAGCTTTCTTT	CASSLIRASTEAFF
few	TRBV7-9	TRBJ2-6	-	TGTGCCAGCAGCGCAGGCATTTCTGGGGCCAACGTCCTGACTTTC	CASSAGISGANVLTF
once	TRBV7-2	TRBJ2-5	-	TGTGCCAGCAGCTTATGGGCCGGGGAAGAGACCCAGTACTTC	CASSLWAGEETQYF
-	TRBV19	TRBJ2-7	-	TGTGCCACAACACAGGCTGGAGAGTCCTACGAGCAGTACTTC	CATTQAGESYEQYF